This T cell receptor beta chain originates from a study of a mutant IDH1 vaccine in newly diagnosed glioma. Study information: Males made up around 62% and females approximately 40% of treated patients, whose mean age was approximately 41 years. Before enrollment, patients got radiotherapy alone, temozolomide alone, or mostly the combination.

Time point indicated: baseline, week 1 (first vaccination visit). Treatment of the sample: pre-vaccination baseline after standard-of-care therapy. Produced via immunoSEQ multiplex PCR; TCRdb's table is partial and in-frame only. The profile shows roughly 68,000 clones, around 74% of them singletons. CDR1 and CDR2 (germline): SGHTA, FQGNSA. The CDR3 sequence is 13 residues long. V was trimmed by 0 bases and J by 4 bases, leaving 6 bases between them. The V call is TRBV7-2, the J call TRBJ1-2, with D tentatively TRBD1 (5 bases). This receptor was taken from a man over 45 with glioma. The sequenced sample was PBMCs, obtained from a glioma patient treated with radiotherapy, temozolomide or both. Written as DNA, the CDR3 is TGTGCCAGCAGCTTAGCAGGGGCCTATGGCTACACCTTC. As protein: CASSLAGAYGYTF.